This T cell receptor (beta chain) was sequenced during a study of T-cell memory formation after mild COVID-19. Study overall: The TCR clusters were mostly specific to one donor.

CDR1 and CDR2 (germline): SGDLS, YYNGEE. The ends lost 3 bases at V and 5 bases at J; junction bases unmatched: 11. The CDR3 is 17 amino acids. Overall study findings and caveats: Day 15 to 85 contracting clones showed balanced CD4/CD8; later expanders leaned CD4+. Some responding clones appeared in pre-infection memory, suggesting cross-reactive memory joined.

Employing constant-segment primers, 5'RACE generated TCR alpha and TCR beta cDNA libraries bearing sample barcodes and UMIs. MiXCR was run by TCRdb on the 5' RACE reads, yielding one entry per CDR3 protein. In the table there are some 49,000 distinct CDR3 sequences, 27% of which are singletons. As to this clonotype: Antigen unknown.

What was sequenced was PBMCs or a T cell subset sorted from them (not recorded which). This TCR came from a young man who had mild COVID-19 (a few samples of this study predate the infection). Cell type and time point are not known. This rearrangement joins TRBV9 to TRBJ1-4; 9 bases fit TRBD1. The CDR3, as DNA: TGTGCCAGCAGCGCCAGGACAGGGGAAACCCCAAATGAAAAACTGTTTTTT. Protein product: CASSARTGETPNEKLFF.